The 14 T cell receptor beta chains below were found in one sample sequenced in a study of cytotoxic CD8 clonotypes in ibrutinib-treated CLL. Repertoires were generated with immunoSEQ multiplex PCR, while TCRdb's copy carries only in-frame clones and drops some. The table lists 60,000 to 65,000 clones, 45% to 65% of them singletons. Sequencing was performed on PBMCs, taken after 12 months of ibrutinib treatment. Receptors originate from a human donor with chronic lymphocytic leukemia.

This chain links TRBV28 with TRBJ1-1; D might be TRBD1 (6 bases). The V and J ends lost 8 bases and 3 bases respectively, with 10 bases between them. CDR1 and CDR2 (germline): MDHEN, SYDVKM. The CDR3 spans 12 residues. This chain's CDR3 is CASGGLDTEAFF. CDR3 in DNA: TGTGCCAGCGGGGGCCTGGACACTGAAGCTTTCTTT.

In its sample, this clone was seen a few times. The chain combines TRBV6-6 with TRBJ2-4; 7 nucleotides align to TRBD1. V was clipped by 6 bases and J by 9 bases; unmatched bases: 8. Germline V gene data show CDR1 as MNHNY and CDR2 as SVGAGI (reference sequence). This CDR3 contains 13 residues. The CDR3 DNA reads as TGTGCCAGCAGCCAACAGGGGAAAGGCATTCAGTACTTC. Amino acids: CASSQQGKGIQYF.

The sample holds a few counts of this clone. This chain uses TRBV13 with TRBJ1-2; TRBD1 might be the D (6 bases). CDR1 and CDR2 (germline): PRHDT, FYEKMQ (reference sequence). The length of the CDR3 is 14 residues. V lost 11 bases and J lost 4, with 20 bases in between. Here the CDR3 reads CAGTRGRQPYGYTF. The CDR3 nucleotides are TGTGCCGGGACGCGGGGGCGCCAACCCTATGGCTACACCTTC.

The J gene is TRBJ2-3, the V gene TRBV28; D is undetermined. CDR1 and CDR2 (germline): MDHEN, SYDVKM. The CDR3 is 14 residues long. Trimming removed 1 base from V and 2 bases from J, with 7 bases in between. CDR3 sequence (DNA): TGTGCCAGCAGTTTATCCTCCGACACAGATACGCAGTATTTT. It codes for CASSLSSDTDTQYF.

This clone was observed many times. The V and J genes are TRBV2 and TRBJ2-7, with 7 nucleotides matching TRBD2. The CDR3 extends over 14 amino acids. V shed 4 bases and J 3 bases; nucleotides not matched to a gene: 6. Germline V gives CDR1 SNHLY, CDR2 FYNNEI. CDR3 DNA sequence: TGTGCCAGCAGTGTGGGGGGGATCAGCTACGAGCAGTACTTC. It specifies CASSVGGISYEQYF.

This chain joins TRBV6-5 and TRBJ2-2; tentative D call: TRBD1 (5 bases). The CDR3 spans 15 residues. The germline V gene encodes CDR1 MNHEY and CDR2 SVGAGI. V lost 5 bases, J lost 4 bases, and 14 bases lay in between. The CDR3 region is CASSRGAGVTGELFF. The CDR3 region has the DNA TGTGCCAGCAGTAGGGGTGCAGGAGTCACCGGGGAGCTGTTTTTT.

CDR3 sequence (DNA): TGCGCCAGCAGCCAGAGACTAGCGGAGAGCTCCTACAATGAGCAGTTCTTC. It translates to CASSQRLAESSYNEQFF. The gene calls are TRBV4-1 and TRBJ2-1; 9 bases agree with TRBD2. In germline, CDR1 is MGHRA, CDR2 YSYEKL. V shed 3 bases, J shed 0 bases, and the junction held 6 bases outside the gene matches. This CDR3 contains 17 residues.

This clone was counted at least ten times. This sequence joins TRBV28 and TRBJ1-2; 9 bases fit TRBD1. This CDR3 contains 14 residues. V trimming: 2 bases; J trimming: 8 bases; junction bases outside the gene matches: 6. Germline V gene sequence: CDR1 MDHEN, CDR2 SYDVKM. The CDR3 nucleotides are TGTGCCAGCAGTTTAGGGAACAGGGGGCGAGGCTACACCTTC. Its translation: CASSLGNRGRGYTF.

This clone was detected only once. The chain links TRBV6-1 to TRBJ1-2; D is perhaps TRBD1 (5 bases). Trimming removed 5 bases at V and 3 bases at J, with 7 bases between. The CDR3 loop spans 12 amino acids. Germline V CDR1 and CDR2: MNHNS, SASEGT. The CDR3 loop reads CASSPTDYGYTF. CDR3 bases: TGTGCCAGCAGTCCGACAGACTATGGCTACACCTTC.

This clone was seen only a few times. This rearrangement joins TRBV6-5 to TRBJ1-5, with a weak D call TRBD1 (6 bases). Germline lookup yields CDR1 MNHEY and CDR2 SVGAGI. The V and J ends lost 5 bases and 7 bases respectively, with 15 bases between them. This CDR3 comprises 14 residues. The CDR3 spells CASSGGRGGQPQHF. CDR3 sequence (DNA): TGTGCCAGCAGTGGGGGCAGGGGAGGGCAGCCCCAGCATTTT.

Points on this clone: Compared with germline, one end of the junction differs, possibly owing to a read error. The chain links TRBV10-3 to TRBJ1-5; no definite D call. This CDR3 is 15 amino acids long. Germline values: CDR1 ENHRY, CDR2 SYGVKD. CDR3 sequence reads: CASSEEVGSNQPQHF. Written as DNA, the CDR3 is TGTGCCAGCAGTGAAGAGGTGGGGAGCAATCAGCCCCAGCATTTT.

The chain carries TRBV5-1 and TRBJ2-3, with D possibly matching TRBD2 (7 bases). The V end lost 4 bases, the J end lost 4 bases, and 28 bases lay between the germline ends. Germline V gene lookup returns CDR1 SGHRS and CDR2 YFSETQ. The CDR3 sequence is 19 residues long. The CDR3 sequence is CASSRALGGPSFLADTQYF. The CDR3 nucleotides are TGCGCCAGCAGCCGGGCGTTGGGGGGGCCGTCTTTTTTGGCAGATACGCAGTATTTT.

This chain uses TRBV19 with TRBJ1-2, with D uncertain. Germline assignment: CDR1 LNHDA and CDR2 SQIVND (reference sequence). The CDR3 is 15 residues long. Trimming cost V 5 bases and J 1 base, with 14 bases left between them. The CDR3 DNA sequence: TGTGCCAGTAGTCCCCCGGGCGGGCGTAACTATGGCTACACCTTC. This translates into CASSPPGGRNYGYTF.

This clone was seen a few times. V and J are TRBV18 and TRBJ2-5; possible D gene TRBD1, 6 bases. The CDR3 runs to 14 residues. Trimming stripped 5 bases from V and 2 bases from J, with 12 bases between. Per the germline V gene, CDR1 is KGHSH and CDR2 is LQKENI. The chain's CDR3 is CASSATQGQETQYF. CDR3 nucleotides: TGTGCCAGCTCAGCAACACAGGGACAAGAGACCCAGTACTTC.